Shown below are 28 T cell receptor beta chains from a single sample sequenced in a study of CD8 T cells in ankylosing spondylitis. MiXCR, applied by TCRdb to the 5' RACE reads, yields one record per CDR3 protein. The repertoire holds over 95,000 distinct CDR3 sequences, with 7.5% to 9% as singletons. The specimen sequenced was blood, either unsorted or a sorted T cell fraction (not recorded which). The source of these receptors is a male donor with ankylosing spondylitis or in good health (not recorded which).

This clonotype was seen repeatedly, ten times or more. The chain links TRBV20-1 to TRBJ1-1, with D perhaps matching TRBD1 (6 bases). From germline, CDR1 is DFQATT and CDR2 SNEGSKA (reference sequence). Trimming removed 7 bases from V and 4 bases from J, with 16 bases in between. CDR3 length equals 13 residues. CDR3 sequence (DNA): TGCAGTGTTAGGCCAGGGGCGCGCACTGAAGCTTTCTTT. Encoded protein: CSVRPGARTEAFF.

This clonotype was recorded at least ten times. The chain joins TRBV12-3 or TRBV12-4 to TRBJ2-4; 9 bases match TRBD1. With 4 bases clipped from V and 7 bases from J, the junction kept 8 bases outside the gene matches. The CDR3 is made up of 15 amino acids. The CDR3 loop reads CASSSSDRGGNIQYF. The CDR3 nucleotides are TGTGCCAGCAGTTCAAGCGACAGGGGGGGCAACATTCAGTACTTC.

This clonotype was observed at least ten times. The rearrangement links TRBV3-1 to TRBJ1-1; 7 bases agree with TRBD1. Germline CDR1 is LGHDT and CDR2 is YNNKEL (reference sequence). This CDR3 has 14 amino acids. J was trimmed by 4 bases and V by 3 bases; bases with no gene match: 5. CDR3 amino acids: CASSHVDRVTEAFF. Here the CDR3 DNA reads TGTGCCAGCAGCCATGTTGACAGGGTCACTGAAGCTTTCTTT.

This clonotype has at least ten counts. The J gene is TRBJ1-3, the V gene TRBV29-1; no clear D gene. Trimming left V 5 bases short and J 11 bases short, with 16 bases between. CDR1 is SQVTM and CDR2 is ANQGSEA in the germline V gene. This CDR3 region has 12 residues. The CDR3 nucleotides are TGCAGCGTTAGGCAAGATAGTCCAGCCATATATTTT. As protein: CSVRQDSPAIYF.

This clonotype came up many times. This chain links TRBV5-1 with TRBJ2-1; possibly TRBD1 for D (6 bases). Trimming stripped 5 bases from V and 6 bases from J, with 12 bases between. The CDR3 spans 13 residues. Germline V gene lookup returns CDR1 SGHRS and CDR2 YFSETQ. The CDR3 region is CASSRDIGNEQFF. The CDR3 region has the DNA TGCGCCAGCAGTAGGGACATAGGCAATGAGCAGTTCTTC.

This clonotype was observed many times. The chain recombines TRBV29-1 with TRBJ1-1; D ambiguous. V dropped 3 bases and J dropped 1 base, with 9 bases sitting between them. CDR3 length: 13 residues. Germline V gene sequence: CDR1 SQVTM, CDR2 ANQGSEA. The chain's CDR3 is CSVDRRENTEAFF. DNA of the CDR3: TGCAGCGTTGATAGACGGGAGAACACTGAAGCTTTCTTT.

This clonotype was seen many times. The chain combines TRBV18 with TRBJ1-2, with TRBD1 as a possible D gene (6 bases). The CDR3 has 15 residues. With 2 bases removed from V and 0 bases from J, the gap between germline ends came to 10 bases. CDR1 is KGHSH, CDR2 LQKENI, per germline. The CDR3 region has the DNA TGTGCCAGCTCACCAAGGACAGAAACTAACTATGGCTACACCTTC. Translated, it gives CASSPRTETNYGYTF.

This clonotype was counted ten times or more. The V call is TRBV9, the J call TRBJ2-7; TRBD2 aligns across 10 bases. CDR3 length equals 16 residues. Germline V CDR1 and CDR2: SGDLS, YYNGEE. The V and J ends lost 2 bases and 0 bases, in that order; junction bases with no gene match: 5. The CDR3 DNA reads as TGTGCCAGCAGCGTTCCCGGACTAGCGGACTCCTACGAGCAGTACTTC. It specifies CASSVPGLADSYEQYF.

Of note for this clonotype: A read error is possible here, since a much larger clone lies one base away. The rearrangement uses TRBV18 and TRBJ2-1; 9 bases match TRBD1. Germline CDR1 reads KGHSH; CDR2 reads LQKENI. The CDR3 consists of 16 residues. The CDR3 DNA reads TGTACCAGCTCACCTGCCCGACAGGGGGGCTACAATGAGCAGTTCTTC. It translates to CTSSPARQGGYNEQFF. The complete variable domain, with remaining parts taken from reference TRBV18 and TRBJ2-1, reads NAGVMQNPRHLVRRRGQEARLRCSPMKGHSHVYWYRQLPEEGLKFMVYLQKENIIDESGMPKERFSAEFPKEGPSILRIQQVVRGDSAAYFCTSSPARQGGYNEQFFGPGTRLTVL.

In its sample, this clonotype was seen once. The chain uses TRBV19 and TRBJ1-1; no firm D call. Germline V lookup: CDR1 LNHDA, CDR2 SQIVND (reference sequence). There are 13 residues in the CDR3. V shed 7 bases and J shed 6 bases, with 15 bases lying between them. The CDR3 region has the DNA TGTGCCAGTACCCAGGAGGCTCGGGCTGAAGCTTTCTTT. It translates to CASTQEARAEAFF.

This chain uses TRBV14 with TRBJ2-7, with 7 bases identical to TRBD2. V lost 8 bases to trimming and J lost 0 bases; unmatched junction nucleotides: 10. The CDR3 extends over 15 amino acids. Germline loops: CDR1 SGHDN, CDR2 FVKESK. In DNA, the CDR3 is TGTGCCAGCGCGCCTAGCGGAAAAACCTCCTACGAGCAGTACTTC. This translates into CASAPSGKTSYEQYF.

CDR3 DNA sequence: TGCAGCGTTGAAGGACTCCGTACCTCACTGAGCTCCTACAATGAGCAGTTCTTC. Translating it yields CSVEGLRTSLSSYNEQFF. This chain connects TRBV29-1 to TRBJ2-1; D gene unclear. Trimming took off 1 base at V and 0 bases at J, with 19 bases between the two ends. The CDR3 length is 18 residues. The germline CDR1 and CDR2 sequences are SQVTM and ANQGSEA.

This clonotype appeared many times. V gene TRBV11-3 combines with J gene TRBJ2-1; no firm D call. The V end was cut by 3 bases, the J end by 5 bases, with 5 bases between. Germline V lookup: CDR1 SGHNT, CDR2 YENEEA. The CDR3 consists of 12 residues. Here the CDR3 DNA reads TGTGCCAGCAGCTTTATGGACAATGAGCAGTTCTTC. Translation: CASSFMDNEQFF.

This clonotype was counted at least ten times. This sequence joins TRBV6-1 and TRBJ2-5; 7 nucleotides agree with TRBD2. The CDR3 loop spans 13 amino acids. Unmatched junction bases numbered 3, after V lost 5 bases and J lost 3 bases. Germline assignment: CDR1 MNHNS and CDR2 SASEGT. DNA of the CDR3: TGTGCCAGCAGTACCGGACTAGAAGAGACCCAGTACTTC. As protein: CASSTGLEETQYF.

This clonotype was detected many times. This chain uses TRBV14 with TRBJ2-1; D unclear. V lost 0 bases and J lost 4, with 7 bases in between. The CDR3 contains 14 residues. The V gene's germline CDR1 is SGHDN and CDR2 FVKESK. This CDR3 is CASSQDTWYNEQFF. CDR3 bases: TGTGCCAGCAGCCAAGATACATGGTACAATGAGCAGTTCTTC.

In this sample, this clonotype turned up a few times. The rearrangement links TRBV4-3 to TRBJ2-2; D is possibly TRBD1 (5 bases). Deletions cut 0 bases from V and 7 bases from J, with 9 bases between. Germline V gene data show CDR1 as LGHNA and CDR2 as YSLEER. The CDR3 length is 14 residues. The CDR3 region has the DNA TGCGCCAGCAGCCAAGATTGGGGCGGCGGGGAGCTGTTTTTT. Translated: CASSQDWGGGELFF.

This clonotype was seen repeatedly, ten times or more. The CDR3 region has the DNA TGCAGTGCTAGAGGGTCCCTGGGGAGCAATCAGCCCCAGCATTTT. Residues: CSARGSLGSNQPQHF. The chain employs TRBV20-1 and TRBJ1-5, with no clear D. The ends were cut back, 1 base at V and 1 base at J, with 11 bases in the middle. The CDR3 runs to 15 residues. From germline, CDR1 is DFQATT and CDR2 SNEGSKA (reference sequence).

This clonotype has at least ten counts. The chain couples TRBV20-1 to TRBJ2-7, with a weak D call TRBD1 (6 bases). Trimming pared 6 bases from V and 6 bases from J, leaving 12 bases between. This CDR3 is 11 amino acids long. Germline V gene data show CDR1 as DFQATT and CDR2 as SNEGSKA (reference sequence). CDR3 nucleotides: TGCAGTGCCCTAGACAGGTCCGAGCAGTACTTC. Protein sequence: CSALDRSEQYF.

This clonotype showed up many times. The rearrangement links TRBV10-3 to TRBJ2-2; perhaps TRBD2 as D (5 bases). Germline assignment: CDR1 ENHRY and CDR2 SYGVKD. The CDR3 spans 15 residues. Trimming shortened V by 2 bases and J by 6 bases, and 13 bases separated the two germline ends. CDR3 DNA sequence: TGTGCCATCAGTGAGCAAGTAGCGTCGGCCGGGGAGCTGTTTTTT. Protein product: CAISEQVASAGELFF.

This clonotype was counted ten times or more. The rearrangement links TRBV5-4 to TRBJ2-2; TRBD1 matches at 10 bases. V dropped 0 bases and J dropped 6; count of bases not matched to a gene: 14. Germline CDR1 and CDR2: SGHNT and YYREEE (reference sequence). The CDR3 has 19 residues. CDR3 sequence reads: CASSLDRLLGTGESGELFF. Here the CDR3 DNA reads TGTGCCAGCAGCTTGGATCGCCTACTAGGGACAGGGGAATCCGGGGAGCTGTTTTTT.

This clonotype was observed many times. The chain has TRBV7-2 and TRBJ2-5; D not resolved. The V and J ends lost 6 bases and 7 bases respectively, with 15 bases between them. Germline CDR1 reads SGHTA; CDR2 reads FQGNSA. The CDR3 totals 13 residues. This chain's CDR3 is CASRLSPTRTQYF. CDR3 in DNA: TGTGCCAGCAGGCTCAGCCCAACTCGGACCCAGTACTTC.

This clonotype has ten or more counts. One end of the junction varies from germline; a read error may be responsible. The V call is TRBV7-7, the J call TRBJ2-1; D is possibly TRBD2 (6 bases). The CDR3 has 14 residues. Looked up from germline, CDR1 is SSHAT and CDR2 is FNYEAQ (reference sequence). In DNA form, the CDR3 reads TGTGCTAGCAGCTTAGGCCCGGGAGTGGATGAGCAGTTCTTC. The encoded protein is CASSLGPGVDEQFF.

Many counts were recorded for this clonotype. The J gene is TRBJ2-2, the V gene TRBV12-3 or TRBV12-4; no firm D call. Trimming pared 7 bases from V and 3 bases from J, leaving 3 bases between. This CDR3 spans 11 amino acids. Written as DNA, the CDR3 is TGTGCCAGCATCTACACCGGGGAGCTGTTTTTT. Protein: CASIYTGELFF.

This clonotype was observed many times. The chain is built from TRBV7-3 and TRBJ1-2, with unresolved D. V lost 4 bases, J lost 3 bases, and 15 bases lay in between. CDR3 length: 15 residues. Germline V gives CDR1 SGHTA, CDR2 FQGTGA. Here the CDR3 reads CASSYTLVGYYGYTF. The CDR3 bases are TGTGCCAGCAGCTACACGTTGGTCGGTTACTATGGCTACACCTTC.

This clonotype was picked up many times. V gene TRBV20-1 combines with J gene TRBJ2-1; TRBD2 aligns across 12 bases. Germline CDR1 DFQATT, CDR2 SNEGSKA (reference sequence). V was clipped by 5 bases and J by 8 bases; unmatched bases: 7. The CDR3 extends over 14 amino acids. The CDR3 region has the DNA TGCAGTGCTTCTCTAGCGGGAGGGAGGGATGAGCAGTTCTTC. This sequence encodes CSASLAGGRDEQFF.

This clonotype was observed many times. This chain connects TRBV5-1 to TRBJ1-6; D is possibly TRBD1 (6 bases). CDR1 is SGHRS, CDR2 YFSETQ, per germline. Trimming pared 0 bases from V and 7 bases from J, leaving 11 bases between. The CDR3 runs to 15 residues. CDR3 protein: CASSLEDSWNSPLHF. Here the CDR3 DNA reads TGCGCCAGCAGCTTGGAGGACAGCTGGAATTCACCCCTCCACTTT.

A remark on this clonotype: This clone may be a read error of a much larger clone one base away. The rearrangement uses TRBV18 and TRBJ1-5; 7 positions match TRBD1. Germline V CDR1 and CDR2: KGHSH, LQKENI. The CDR3 has 14 residues. The CDR3 loop is CASSPQTGNRPQHF. The CDR3, as DNA: TGTGCCAGCTCACCCCAGACAGGGAATCGGCCCCAGCATTTT.

This clonotype was seen many times. V usage is TRBV25-1 and J usage is TRBJ1-1; perhaps TRBD1 as D (6 bases). Trimming removed 2 bases at V and 7 bases at J, with 11 bases between. CDR1 and CDR2 from the germline V gene are MGHDK and SYGVNS. The CDR3 extends over 13 amino acids. This CDR3 is CASSEGGRDEAFF. The CDR3, as DNA: TGTGCCAGCAGTGAAGGGGGCAGGGATGAAGCTTTCTTT. The variable domain in full, completed from reference TRBV25-1 and TRBJ1-1, reads EADIYQTPRYLVIGTGKKITLECSQTMGHDKMYWYQQDPGMELHLIHYSYGVNSTEKGDLSSESTVSRIRTEHFPLTLESARPSHTSQYLCASSEGGRDEAFFGQGTRLTVV.